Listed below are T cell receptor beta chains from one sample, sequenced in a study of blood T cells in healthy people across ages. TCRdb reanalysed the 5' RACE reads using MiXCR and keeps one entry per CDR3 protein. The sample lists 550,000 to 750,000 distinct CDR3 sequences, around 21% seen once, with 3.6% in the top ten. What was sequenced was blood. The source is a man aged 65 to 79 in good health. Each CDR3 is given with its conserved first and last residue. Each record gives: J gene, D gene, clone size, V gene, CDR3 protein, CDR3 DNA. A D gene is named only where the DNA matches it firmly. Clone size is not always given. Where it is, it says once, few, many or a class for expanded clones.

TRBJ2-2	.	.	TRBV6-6	CASNLDRNTGELFF	TGTGCCAGCAACTTGGACAGGAACACCGGGGAGCTGTTTTTT
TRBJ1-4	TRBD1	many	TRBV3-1	CASSPAGTGDEKLFF	TGTGCCAGCAGCCCCGCCGGGACAGGGGATGAAAAACTGTTTTTT
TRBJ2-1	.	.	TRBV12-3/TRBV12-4	CASSLRAQGGSEQFF	TGTGCCAGCAGCCTTAGGGCTCAGGGGGGCAGTGAGCAGTTCTTC
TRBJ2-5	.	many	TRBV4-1	CASSQFGGPQETQYF	TGCGCCAGCAGCCAATTTGGCGGCCCCCAAGAGACCCAGTACTTC
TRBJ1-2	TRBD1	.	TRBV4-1	CASSSTGQGRGYTF	TGCGCCAGCAGCTCTACCGGACAGGGACGTGGCTACACCTTC
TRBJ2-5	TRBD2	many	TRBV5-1	CASSPGTSQETQYF	TGTGCCAGCTCACCCGGGACTAGCCAAGAGACCCAGTACTTC
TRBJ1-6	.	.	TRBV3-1	CASSQGNSRKGSPLHF	TGTGCCAGCAGCCAAGGTAACTCCCGAAAGGGTTCACCCCTCCACTTT
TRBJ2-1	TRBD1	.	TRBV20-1	CSARDQGQGRTGEQFF	TGCAGTGCTAGAGATCAGGGACAGGGACGGACGGGTGAGCAGTTCTTC
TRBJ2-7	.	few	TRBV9	CASSPLSSLSYEQYF	TGTGCCAGCAGCCCGCTTTCGTCGCTATCCTACGAGCAGTACTTC
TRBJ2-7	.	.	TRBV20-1	CSALRGLAISGSEQYF	TGCAGTGCGCTCCGGGGTCTAGCGATTAGTGGCTCCGAGCAGTACTTC
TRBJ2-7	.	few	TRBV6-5	CASRPRWEQYF	TGTGCCAGCAGACCTCGTTGGGAGCAGTACTTC
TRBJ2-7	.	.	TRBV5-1	CASSFLTANTYEQYF	TGCGCCAGCAGCTTTTTGACAGCGAATACCTACGAGCAGTACTTC
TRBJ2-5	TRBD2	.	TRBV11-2	CASSASGTRKGETQYF	TGTGCCAGCAGCGCCTCCGGGACTAGAAAGGGAGAGACCCAGTACTTC
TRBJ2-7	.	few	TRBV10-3	CAISTGEEQYF	TGTGCCATCAGCACAGGTGAGGAGCAGTACTTC
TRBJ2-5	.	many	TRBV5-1	CASSLAGTQETQYF	TGTGCCAGCAGCTTAGCAGGCACACAAGAGACCCAGTACTTC
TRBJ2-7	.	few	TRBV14	CASSLNAGTFSEQYF	TGTGCCAGCAGCCTAAATGCAGGAACCTTTAGCGAGCAGTACTTC
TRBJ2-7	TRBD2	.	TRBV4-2	CASRQLAGADEQYF	TGTGCCAGCAGACAACTAGCGGGAGCGGACGAGCAGTACTTC
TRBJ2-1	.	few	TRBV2	CASRGDFSYNEQFF	TGTGCCAGCAGGGGGGACTTCTCCTACAATGAGCAGTTCTTC
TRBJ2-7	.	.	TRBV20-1	CSARAGVRYEQYF	TGCAGTGCTAGAGCTGGGGTTAGGTACGAGCAGTACTTC
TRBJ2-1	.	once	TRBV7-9	CASARGAVGIQYDEQFF	TGTGCCAGTGCGAGAGGGGCGGTTGGTATTCAATACGATGAGCAGTTCTTC
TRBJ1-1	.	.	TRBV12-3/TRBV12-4	CASSFVSTEAFF	TGTGCCAGCAGTTTTGTGAGCACTGAAGCTTTCTTT
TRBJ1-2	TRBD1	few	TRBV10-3	CAISEGGVYGYTF	TGTGCCATCAGTGAAGGGGGCGTCTATGGCTACACCTTC
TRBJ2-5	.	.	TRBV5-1	CASSLDSGVEETQYF	TGCGCCAGCAGCTTGGATTCCGGGGTAGAAGAGACCCAGTACTTC
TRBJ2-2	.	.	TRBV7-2	CASSLAQAGTTGELFF	TGTGCCAGCAGCTTAGCGCAGGCAGGGACCACCGGGGAGCTGTTTTTT
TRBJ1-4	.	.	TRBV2	CASKGQLLAGEKLFF	TGTGCCAGCAAAGGCCAACTCCTCGCGGGGGAAAAACTGTTTTTT
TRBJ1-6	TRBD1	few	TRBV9	CASSVAGQGSPLHF	TGTGCCAGCAGCGTAGCAGGACAGGGCTCCCCCCTCCACTTT
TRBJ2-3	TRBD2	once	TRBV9	CASSGGLPNLNTQYF	TGTGCCAGCAGCGGGGGACTACCTAACCTGAATACGCAGTATTTT
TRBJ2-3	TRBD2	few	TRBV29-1	CSVEASTSGRAEGSTDTQYF	TGCAGCGTTGAAGCTTCGACTAGCGGGAGGGCCGAAGGAAGCACAGATACGCAGTATTTT
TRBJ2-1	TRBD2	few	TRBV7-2	CASSSIGGGSQFF	TGTGCCAGCAGCTCCATCGGGGGGGGTTCCCAGTTCTTC
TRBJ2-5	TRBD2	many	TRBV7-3	CASSPGLVSGETQYF	TGTGCCAGCAGCCCCGGACTAGTCTCCGGAGAGACCCAGTACTTC
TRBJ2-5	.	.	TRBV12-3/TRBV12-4	CASSPRGAMKTQYF	TGTGCCAGCAGTCCCCGGGGGGCGATGAAGACCCAGTACTTC
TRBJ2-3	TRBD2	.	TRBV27	CASSFGAGGWSDTQYF	TGTGCCAGCAGTTTTGGGGCGGGAGGGTGGTCAGATACGCAGTATTTT
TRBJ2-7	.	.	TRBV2	CASSDPGRNYEQYF	TGTGCCAGCAGTGACCCGGGACGGAACTACGAGCAGTACTTC
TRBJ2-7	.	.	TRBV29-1	CSVGGGREYEQYF	TGCAGCGTTGGGGGGGGCAGGGAGTACGAGCAGTACTTC
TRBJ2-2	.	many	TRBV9	CASSATSNTGELFF	TGTGCCAGCAGCGCGACATCGAACACCGGGGAGCTGTTTTTT
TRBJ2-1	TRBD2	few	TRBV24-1	CATSASTSGRAGEQFF	TGTGCCACCAGTGCCTCGACTAGCGGGAGGGCCGGGGAGCAGTTCTTC
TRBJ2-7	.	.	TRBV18	CASSPPVALNEQYF	TGTGCCAGCTCACCACCGGTTGCGCTAAACGAGCAGTACTTC
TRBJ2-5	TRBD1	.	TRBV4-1	CASRHRPGQQETQYF	TGCGCCAGCAGACATAGACCGGGACAGCAAGAGACCCAGTACTTC
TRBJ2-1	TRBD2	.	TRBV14	CASSYNSGTSGILRRTHNEQFF	TGTGCCAGCAGCTACAATTCCGGGACTAGCGGGATCCTCAGACGGACCCACAATGAGCAGTTCTTC
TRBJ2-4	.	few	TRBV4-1	CASSPFQGFGNIQYF	TGCGCCAGCAGCCCCTTCCAGGGCTTTGGAAACATTCAGTACTTC
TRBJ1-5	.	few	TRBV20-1	CSATGGQSRQPQHF	TGCAGTGCTACTGGGGGGCAGTCCCGACAGCCCCAGCATTTT
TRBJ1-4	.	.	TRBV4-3	CASSQEKEKTNEKLFF	TGCGCCAGCAGCCAAGAAAAGGAGAAAACTAATGAAAAACTGTTTTTT
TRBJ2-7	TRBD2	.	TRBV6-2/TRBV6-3	CASSYSGTSGSSEQYF	TGTGCCAGCAGTTACTCCGGGACTAGCGGGAGTAGCGAGCAGTACTTC
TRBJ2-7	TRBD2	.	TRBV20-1	CSASSIVLAGDNEQYF	TGCAGTGCTAGCTCGATCGTACTAGCGGGAGATAACGAGCAGTACTTC
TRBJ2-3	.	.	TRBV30	CAWSRAYQTDTQYF	TGTGCCTGGAGTAGGGCTTATCAGACAGATACGCAGTATTTT
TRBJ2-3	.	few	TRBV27	CAESQSTDTQYF	TGTGCCGAATCCCAGTCTACAGATACGCAGTATTTT
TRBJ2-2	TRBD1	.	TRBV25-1	CASTGQGAGELFF	TGTGCCAGCACGGGACAGGGTGCCGGGGAGCTGTTTTTT
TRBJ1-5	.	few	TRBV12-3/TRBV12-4	CASSQEIRNQPQHF	TGTGCCAGCAGCCAGGAAATAAGGAATCAGCCCCAGCATTTT
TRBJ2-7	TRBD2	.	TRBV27	CASSKFGTSGGTYEQYF	TGTGCCAGCAGTAAATTCGGGACTAGCGGGGGGACCTACGAGCAGTACTTC